Listed here are 9 T cell receptor beta chains from one sample, sequenced in a study of T cell responses to AZD1222 COVID-19 vaccine. Sequenced by immunoSEQ multiplex PCR; TCRdb stores in-frame clones only, minus some. Of 200,000 to 250,000 clones in the sample, about 92% were seen once. This sample comprised peripheral blood, obtained on day 0 of MenACWY control vaccination. These TCRs come from an adult in good health.

This chain connects TRBV7-2 to TRBJ1-1; maybe TRBD1 (6 bases). With 5 bases removed from V and 5 bases from J, the gap between germline ends came to 12 bases. Germline-derived CDR1 and CDR2 are SGHTA and FQGNSA. CDR3 length equals 13 residues. Here the CDR3 reads CASSRTDRTEAFF. CDR3 DNA: TGTGCCAGCAGCCGGACAGATAGGACTGAAGCTTTCTTT.

This sequence joins TRBV4-3 and TRBJ2-1; 13 nucleotides align to TRBD2. Germline V gene data show CDR1 as LGHNA and CDR2 as YSLEER. The CDR3 totals 17 residues. V dropped 2 bases and J dropped 7; count of bases not matched to a gene: 8. In DNA, the CDR3 is TGCGCCAGCAGCCAATCTGGACTAGCGGGGGTGGCTAATGAGCAGTTCTTC. Translating gives CASSQSGLAGVANEQFF.

As for this clone: This specimen includes other DNA sequences encoding the same CDR3. The chain combines TRBV7-9 with TRBJ2-3; weak D call: TRBD2 (6 bases). Trimming shortened V by 3 bases and J by 0 bases, and 7 bases separated the two germline ends. This CDR3 has 14 amino acids. Germline CDR1 SEHNR, CDR2 FQNEAQ (reference sequence). The CDR3 bases are TGTGCCAGCAGCTTGGCGGGGAGCACAGATACGCAGTATTTT. This encodes CASSLAGSTDTQYF.

The chain employs TRBV14 and TRBJ2-7; 11 bases agree with TRBD1. Losses at the gene ends were 6 bases for V and 4 bases for J; bases not matched to a gene: 8. The CDR3 totals 15 residues. CDR1 is SGHDN and CDR2 is FVKESK in the germline V gene. As DNA, the CDR3 is TGTGCCAGCAGTCGGACAGGGGGCTTAATATACGAGCAGTACTTC. As protein: CASSRTGGLIYEQYF.

This chain connects TRBV18 to TRBJ1-5, with 7 bases that match TRBD1. The junction had 14 bases not matched to a gene; V was cut back by 3 bases and J by 6 bases. Germline lookup yields CDR1 KGHSH and CDR2 LQKENI. CDR3 length: 17 amino acids. The CDR3 protein is CASSPSGGEATRQPQHF. The CDR3 DNA follows: TGTGCCAGCTCACCCTCAGGGGGAGAGGCAACACGTCAGCCCCAGCATTTT.

This chain links TRBV11-3 with TRBJ2-1; TRBD2 might be the D (6 bases). The CDR3 runs 13 residues. The V gene's germline CDR1 is SGHNT and CDR2 YENEEA. The V end was cut by 5 bases, the J end by 9 bases, with 14 bases between. In DNA form, the CDR3 reads TGTGCCAGCAGCCCGGAGGGTAGGGGTGAGCAGTTCTTC. It encodes CASSPEGRGEQFF.

The chain employs TRBV2 and TRBJ1-5, with D possibly being TRBD1 (5 bases). V was clipped by 2 bases and J by 2 bases, with 10 bases between them. The germline V gene has CDR1 SNHLY and CDR2 FYNNEI. This CDR3 region has 15 residues. CDR3 DNA: TGTGCCAGCAGTGAATCGGGGGATCGCAATCAGCCCCAGCATTTT. It translates to CASSESGDRNQPQHF.

The J gene is TRBJ2-3, the V gene TRBV12-3 or TRBV12-4; no clear D. Trimming pared 7 bases from V and 4 bases from J, leaving 12 bases between. CDR3 length: 13 amino acids. Written as DNA, the CDR3 is TGTGCCAGCACCAAACTGCTAGCAGATACGCAGTATTTT. It encodes CASTKLLADTQYF.

V is TRBV5-5 and J is TRBJ2-7; D is uncertain. Germline V CDR1 and CDR2: SGHKS, YYEKEE (reference sequence). The CDR3 runs to 14 residues. Trimming stripped 0 bases from V and 2 bases from J, with 9 bases between. This CDR3 is CASSLEAFTYEQYF. Here the CDR3 DNA reads TGTGCCAGCAGCTTGGAGGCGTTTACCTACGAGCAGTACTTC.